This T cell receptor (beta chain) was sequenced in a study of T cell repertoires in cytomegalovirus infection. A word on this clonotype: The antigen is not known.

TCRdb used MiXCR to reprocess the reads, holding one entry per CDR3 protein. The sample contains hundreds of thousands of distinct CDR3 sequences, around 35% of which appear only once. The sample consisted of cultured PBMCs, taken from culture after CMV antigen stimulation. This TCR came from a human donor in good health (CMV status not recorded). Some clones in this sample may be carry-over from other donors' samples.

CDR3: CASSNEAGNTIYF. The CDR3 DNA follows: TGTGCCAGCAGCAACGAAGCAGGAAACACCATATATTTT. The gene calls are TRBV6-2 or TRBV6-3 and TRBJ1-3; D not resolved. V was trimmed by 6 bases and J by 4 bases, leaving 10 bases between them. CDR3 length: 13 amino acids. Germline V lookup: CDR1 MNHEY, CDR2 SVGEGT.